The 15 T cell receptor beta chains presented below share a single source sample, sequenced in a study of T cells in Graves' hyperthyroidism and ophthalmopathy. Amplified TCR beta CDR3 regions derived from RNA transcripts. Carried out on the TCR CDR3, a first-round RT-PCR used the HTBI primer set. TCRdb called the multiplex PCR reads again in MiXCR, with one record for every CDR3 protein. The sample lists about 840,000 distinct CDR3 sequences; roughly 40% were seen once. Sequenced sample: blood. Receptors were obtained from a man aged 18 to 29 with Graves' hyperthyroidism.

This chain links TRBV13 with TRBJ1-1; 12 positions match TRBD1. After removal of 3 bases from V and 10 bases from J, the junction contained 6 bases not matched to a gene. CDR3 length: 14 amino acids. The germline V gene encodes CDR1 PRHDT and CDR2 FYEKMQ (reference sequence). For the CDR3, the DNA is TGTGCCAGCAGCTTCGGGACAGGGGGCGATCGAGCTTTCTTT. It specifies CASSFGTGGDRAFF. The variable domain in full, completed from reference TRBV13 and TRBJ1-1, reads AAGVIQSPRHLIKEKRETATLKCYPIPRHDTVYWYQQGPGQDPQFLISFYEKMQSDKGSIPDRFSAQQFSDYHSELNMSSLELGDSALYFCASSFGTGGDRAFFGQGTRLTVV.

This clonotype has ten or more counts. This sequence joins TRBV7-2 and TRBJ2-7; D ambiguous. The V gene lost 5 bases and the J gene lost 3 bases, with 20 bases spanning the gap. Looked up from germline, CDR1 is SGHTA and CDR2 is FQGNSA. This CDR3 has 16 residues. The CDR3 region has the DNA TGTGCCAGCAGCGTCCGGGCCACCCAAGCCAACTACGAGCAGTACTTC. This sequence encodes CASSVRATQANYEQYF.

The DNA of the CDR3 is TGTGCCACCAGCACGGGACAGGGGGGCTTGGATGAAAAACTGTTTTTT. This translates into CATSTGQGGLDEKLFF. J is TRBJ1-4 and V is TRBV15, with TRBD1 matching over 11 bases. Germline lookup yields CDR1 LNHNV and CDR2 YYDKDF (reference sequence). The V gene end was trimmed by 4 bases and the J gene end by 6 bases; junction bases not matched to a gene: 7. The CDR3 is 16 residues long. Variable domain in full (rest from reference TRBV15 and TRBJ1-4): DAMVIQNPRYQVTQFGKPVTLSCSQTLNHNVMYWYQQKSSQAPKLLFHYYDKDFNNEADTPDNFQSRRPNTSFCFLDIRSPGLGDTAMYLCATSTGQGGLDEKLFFGSGTQLSVL.

This clonotype was detected many times. One junction end does not reproduce the germline sequence, and a read error may be involved. The gene calls are TRBV10-3 and TRBJ1-4, with D possibly being TRBD1 (6 bases). The germline V gene has CDR1 ENHRY and CDR2 SYGVKD. CDR3 length equals 15 residues. CDR3 sequence: CASSEHRVMGEKLFF. The CDR3 DNA reads TGTGCCAGCAGTGAACACAGGGTGATGGGAGAAAAACTGTTTTTT.

J is TRBJ1-2 and V is TRBV29-1; D not resolved. V was clipped by 7 bases and J by 8 bases, with 14 bases between them. CDR3 length equals 11 residues. The V gene's germline CDR1 is SQVTM and CDR2 ANQGSEA. CDR3 sequence: CSAHGERGYTF. CDR3 coding DNA: TGCAGCGCCCATGGGGAGAGGGGCTACACCTTC.

The rearrangement links TRBV20-1 to TRBJ1-6; perhaps TRBD1 as D (5 bases). From germline, CDR1 is DFQATT and CDR2 SNEGSKA (reference sequence). Trimming took 7 bases from V and 6 from J, leaving 13 bases between them. The CDR3 runs 13 residues. The CDR3 here is CSVRLGPNSPLHF. The CDR3 DNA sequence: TGCAGTGTTAGGTTGGGACCTAATTCACCCCTCCACTTT.

This clonotype occurred many times. CDR3 in amino acids: CASSQEGGSNQPQHF. In DNA, the CDR3 is TGTGCCAGCAGCCAAGAGGGGGGGAGCAATCAGCCCCAGCATTTT. V gene TRBV4-2 combines with J gene TRBJ1-5, with D possibly matching TRBD1 (5 bases). The ends were cut back, 0 bases at V and 1 base at J, with 7 bases in the middle. The CDR3 loop spans 15 amino acids. From germline, CDR1 is LGHNA and CDR2 YNFKEQ.

There are a few counts of this clonotype. The chain is built from TRBV5-6 and TRBJ2-7; D might be TRBD2 (5 bases). The CDR3 extends over 11 amino acids. Germline V gives CDR1 SGHDT, CDR2 YYEEEE. Trimming removed 6 bases from V and 7 bases from J, with 11 bases in between. The DNA for the CDR3 is TGTGCCAGCATCGGGGTCGAGGAGCAGTACTTC. Translated, it gives CASIGVEEQYF.

The chain recombines TRBV5-1 with TRBJ1-1; D gene unclear. This CDR3 is 14 amino acids long. Germline V gives CDR1 SGHRS, CDR2 YFSETQ. V dropped 0 bases and J dropped 5 bases, with 11 bases sitting between them. CDR3 region: CASSLDGVRTEAFF. DNA for the CDR3: TGCGCCAGCAGCTTGGATGGGGTGCGGACTGAAGCTTTCTTT. Full variable domain (missing parts from reference TRBV5-1 and TRBJ1-1): KAGVTQTPRYLIKTRGQQVTLSCSPISGHRSVSWYQQTPGQGLQFLFEYFSETQRNKGNFPGRFSGRQFSNSRSEMNVSTLELGDSALYLCASSLDGVRTEAFFGQGTRLTVV.

This chain connects TRBV20-1 to TRBJ2-7; 8 bases agree with TRBD2. In germline, CDR1 is DFQATT, CDR2 SNEGSKA (reference sequence). The CDR3 length is 13 residues. V gave up 6 bases and J gave up 7 bases; unmatched junction bases: 11. The CDR3 is CSAVGAGEAEQYF. CDR3 DNA: TGCAGTGCGGTGGGAGCGGGAGAAGCTGAGCAGTACTTC.

The CDR3 DNA follows: TGTGCCAGCAGCACGGAGGGACTGGACGGCTACACCTTC. It yields the protein CASSTEGLDGYTF. This rearrangement joins TRBV11-2 to TRBJ1-2, with D possibly being TRBD1 (5 bases). CDR1 is SGHAT, CDR2 FQNNGV, per germline. The CDR3 spans 13 residues. V shed 5 bases and J shed 8 bases, with 15 bases lying between them.

A few counts support this clonotype. The chain employs TRBV2 and TRBJ2-7; D perhaps matches TRBD1 (6 bases). The CDR3 consists of 15 residues. Trimming pared 6 bases from V and 0 bases from J, leaving 15 bases between. Germline V CDR1 and CDR2: SNHLY, FYNNEI. In DNA, the CDR3 is TGTGCCAGCAGACCCGGGACATCAAGCTCCTACGAGCAGTACTTC. This gives the protein CASRPGTSSSYEQYF.

V usage is TRBV10-3 and J usage is TRBJ1-6, with TRBD1 as a possible D gene (5 bases). CDR1 and CDR2 (germline): ENHRY, SYGVKD. Trimming cost V 2 bases and J 10 bases, with 9 bases left between them. The CDR3 length is 13 residues. The CDR3 here is CAISEERGSPLHF. The DNA of the CDR3 is TGTGCCATCAGTGAGGAGCGGGGCTCACCCCTCCACTTT.

This clonotype appeared once. CDR3 in DNA: TGCAGTGCTAGAGATGGGGGCGGAAACTCCGCCGTTTCACCCCTCCACTTT. As protein: CSARDGGGNSAVSPLHF. The chain carries TRBV20-1 and TRBJ1-6; D is perhaps TRBD1 (6 bases). Germline CDR1 is DFQATT and CDR2 is SNEGSKA (reference sequence). This CDR3 comprises 17 residues. The V end lost 0 bases, the J end lost 9 bases, and 21 bases lay between the germline ends.

This clonotype was seen more than once but under ten times. V usage is TRBV12-3 or TRBV12-4 and J usage is TRBJ2-2; TRBD1 aligns across 7 bases. The V segment lost 6 bases and the J segment 2 bases; nucleotides outside the gene matches: 6. This CDR3 has 15 residues. In DNA, the CDR3 is TGTGCCAGCAGCCGACAGGGAATCAACACCGGGGAGCTGTTTTTT. Its translation is CASSRQGINTGELFF.